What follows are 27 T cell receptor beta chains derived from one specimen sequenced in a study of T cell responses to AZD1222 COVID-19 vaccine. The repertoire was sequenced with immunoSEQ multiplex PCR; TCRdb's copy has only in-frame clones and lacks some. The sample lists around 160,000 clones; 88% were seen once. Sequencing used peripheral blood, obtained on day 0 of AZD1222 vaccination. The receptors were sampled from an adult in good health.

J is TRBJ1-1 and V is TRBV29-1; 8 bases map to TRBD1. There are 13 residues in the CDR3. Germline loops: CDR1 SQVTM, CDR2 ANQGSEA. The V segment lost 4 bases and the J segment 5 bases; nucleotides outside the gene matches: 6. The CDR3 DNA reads TGCAGCGTTGGCCCGGGACAGGTGACTGAAGCTTTCTTT. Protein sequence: CSVGPGQVTEAFF. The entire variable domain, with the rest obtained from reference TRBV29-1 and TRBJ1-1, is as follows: SAVISQKPSRDICQRGTSLTIQCQVDSQVTMMFWYRQQPGQSLTLIATANQGSEATYESGFVIDKFPISRPNLTFSTLTVSNMSPEDSSIYLCSVGPGQVTEAFFGQGTRLTVV.

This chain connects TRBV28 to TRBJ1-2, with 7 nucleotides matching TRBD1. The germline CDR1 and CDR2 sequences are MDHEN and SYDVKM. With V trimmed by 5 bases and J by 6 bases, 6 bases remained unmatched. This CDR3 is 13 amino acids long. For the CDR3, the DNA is TGTGCCAGCAGTCCGGACAGGCCCAATGGCTACACCTTC. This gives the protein CASSPDRPNGYTF.

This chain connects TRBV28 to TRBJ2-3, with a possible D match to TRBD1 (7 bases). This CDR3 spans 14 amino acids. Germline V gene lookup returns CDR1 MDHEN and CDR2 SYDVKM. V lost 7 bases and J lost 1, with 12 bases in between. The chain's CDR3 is CASTRGTGTDTQYF. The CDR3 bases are TGTGCCAGCACCCGCGGGACAGGCACAGATACGCAGTATTTT.

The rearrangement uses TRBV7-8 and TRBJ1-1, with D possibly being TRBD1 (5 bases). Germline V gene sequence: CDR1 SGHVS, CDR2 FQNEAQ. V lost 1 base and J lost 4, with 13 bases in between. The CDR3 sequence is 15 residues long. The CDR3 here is CASSLGGPGGTEAFF. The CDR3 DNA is TGTGCCAGCAGCTTAGGAGGACCCGGGGGCACTGAAGCTTTCTTT.

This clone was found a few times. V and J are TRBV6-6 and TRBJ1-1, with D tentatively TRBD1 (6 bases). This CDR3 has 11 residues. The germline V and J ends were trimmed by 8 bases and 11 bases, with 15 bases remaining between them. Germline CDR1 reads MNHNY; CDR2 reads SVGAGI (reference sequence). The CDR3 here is CASRDTFRAFF. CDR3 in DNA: TGTGCCAGCCGGGACACCTTCCGCGCTTTCTTT.

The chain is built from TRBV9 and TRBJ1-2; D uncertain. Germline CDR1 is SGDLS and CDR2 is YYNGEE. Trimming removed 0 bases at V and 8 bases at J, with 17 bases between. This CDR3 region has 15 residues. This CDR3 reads CASSVEYDGVEGYTF. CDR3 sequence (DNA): TGTGCCAGCAGCGTAGAATATGATGGGGTCGAGGGCTACACCTTC. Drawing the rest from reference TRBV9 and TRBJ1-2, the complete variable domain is DSGVTQTPKHLITATGQRVTLRCSPRSGDLSVYWYQQSLDQGLQFLIQYYNGEERAKGNILERFSAQQFPDLHSELNLSSLELGDSALYFCASSVEYDGVEGYTFGSGTRLTVV.

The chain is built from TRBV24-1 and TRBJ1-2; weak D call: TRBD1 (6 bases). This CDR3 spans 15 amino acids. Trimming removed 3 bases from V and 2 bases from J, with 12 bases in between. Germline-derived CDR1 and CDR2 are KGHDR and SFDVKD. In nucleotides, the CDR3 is TGTGCCACCAGTGATGAACAGGGATTCAACTATGGCTACACCTTC. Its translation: CATSDEQGFNYGYTF.

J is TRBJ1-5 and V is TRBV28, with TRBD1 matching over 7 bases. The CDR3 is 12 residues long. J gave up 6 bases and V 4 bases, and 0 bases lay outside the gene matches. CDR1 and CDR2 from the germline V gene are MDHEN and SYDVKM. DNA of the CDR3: TGTGCCAGCAGTTACAGGGGTCAGCCCCAGCATTTT. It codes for CASSYRGQPQHF. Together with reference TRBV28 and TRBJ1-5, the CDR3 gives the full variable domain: DVKVTQSSRYLVKRTGEKVFLECVQDMDHENMFWYRQDPGLGLRLIYFSYDVKMKEKGDIPEGYSVSREKKERFSLILESASTNQTSMYLCASSYRGQPQHFGDGTRLSIL.

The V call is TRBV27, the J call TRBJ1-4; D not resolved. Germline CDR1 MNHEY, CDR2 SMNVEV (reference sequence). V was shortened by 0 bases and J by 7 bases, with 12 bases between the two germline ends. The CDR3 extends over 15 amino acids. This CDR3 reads CASSLSGGPSEKLFF. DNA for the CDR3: TGTGCCAGCAGTTTATCGGGCGGGCCTAGTGAAAAACTGTTTTTT.

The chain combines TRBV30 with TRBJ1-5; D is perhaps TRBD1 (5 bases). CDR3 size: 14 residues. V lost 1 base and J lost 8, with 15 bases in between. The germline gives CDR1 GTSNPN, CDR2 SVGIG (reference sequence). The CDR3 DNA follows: TGTGCCTGGAGTGGGGCAGGGTTGGATAAGCCCCAGCATTTT. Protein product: CAWSGAGLDKPQHF.

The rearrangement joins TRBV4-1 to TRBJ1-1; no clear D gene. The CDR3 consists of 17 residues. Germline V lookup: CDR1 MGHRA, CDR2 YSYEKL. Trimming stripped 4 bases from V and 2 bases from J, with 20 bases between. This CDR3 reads CASSPTVGRTANTEAFF. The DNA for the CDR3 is TGCGCCAGCAGCCCAACCGTCGGTAGGACGGCTAACACTGAAGCTTTCTTT.

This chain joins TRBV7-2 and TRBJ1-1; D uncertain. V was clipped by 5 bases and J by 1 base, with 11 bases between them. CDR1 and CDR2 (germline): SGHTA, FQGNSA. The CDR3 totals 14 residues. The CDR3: CASSAQTGNTEAFF. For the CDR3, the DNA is TGTGCCAGCAGCGCACAGACGGGGAACACTGAAGCTTTCTTT.

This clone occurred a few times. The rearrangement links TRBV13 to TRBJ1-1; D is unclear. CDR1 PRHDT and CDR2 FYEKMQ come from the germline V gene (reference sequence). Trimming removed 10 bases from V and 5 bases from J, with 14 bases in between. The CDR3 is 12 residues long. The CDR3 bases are TGTGCCACTCGGCGTGCCCGGACTGAAGCTTTCTTT. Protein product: CATRRARTEAFF. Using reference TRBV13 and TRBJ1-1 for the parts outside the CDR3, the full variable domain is AAGVIQSPRHLIKEKRETATLKCYPIPRHDTVYWYQQGPGQDPQFLISFYEKMQSDKGSIPDRFSAQQFSDYHSELNMSSLELGDSALYFCATRRARTEAFFGQGTRLTVV.

The CDR3 nucleotides are TGTGCCAGCAGCACCCCGGGACAGGGGATAGGGGGCTACACCTTC. It translates to CASSTPGQGIGGYTF. This rearrangement joins TRBV28 to TRBJ1-2, with 10 bases fitting TRBD1. CDR1 and CDR2 (germline): MDHEN, SYDVKM. The CDR3 runs 15 residues. V shed 6 bases and J 8 bases; nucleotides not matched to a gene: 12.

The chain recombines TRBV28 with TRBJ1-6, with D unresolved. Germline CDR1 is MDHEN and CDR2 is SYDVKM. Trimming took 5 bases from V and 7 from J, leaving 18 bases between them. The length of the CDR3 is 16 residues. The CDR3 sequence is CASSPSPPGKNSPLHF. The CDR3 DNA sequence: TGTGCCAGCAGTCCGAGCCCCCCGGGGAAGAATTCACCCCTCCACTTT.

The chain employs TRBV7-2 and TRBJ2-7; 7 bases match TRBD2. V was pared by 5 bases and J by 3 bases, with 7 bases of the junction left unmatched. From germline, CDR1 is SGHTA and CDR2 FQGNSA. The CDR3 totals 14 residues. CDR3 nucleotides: TGTGCCAGCAGCCCGGGGGGACTTGACTACGAGCAGTACTTC. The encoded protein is CASSPGGLDYEQYF.

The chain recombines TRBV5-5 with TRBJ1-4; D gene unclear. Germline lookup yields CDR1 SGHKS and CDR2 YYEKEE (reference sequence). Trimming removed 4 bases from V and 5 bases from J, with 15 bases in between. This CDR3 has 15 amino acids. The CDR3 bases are TGTGCCAGCAGCCGCCGGGATACGGGGAATGAAAAACTGTTTTTT. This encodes CASSRRDTGNEKLFF.

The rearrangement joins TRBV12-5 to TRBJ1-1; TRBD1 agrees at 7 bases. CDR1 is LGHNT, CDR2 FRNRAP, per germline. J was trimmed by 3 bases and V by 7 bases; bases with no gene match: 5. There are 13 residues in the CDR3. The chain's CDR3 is CASARQGYTEAFF. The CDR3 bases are TGTGCTAGTGCCAGACAGGGATACACTGAAGCTTTCTTT. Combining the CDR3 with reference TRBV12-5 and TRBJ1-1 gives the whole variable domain DARVTQTPRHKVTEMGQEVTMRCQPILGHNTVFWYRQTMMQGLELLAYFRNRAPLDDSGMPKDRFSAEMPDATLATLKIQPSEPRDSAVYFCASARQGYTEAFFGQGTRLTVV.

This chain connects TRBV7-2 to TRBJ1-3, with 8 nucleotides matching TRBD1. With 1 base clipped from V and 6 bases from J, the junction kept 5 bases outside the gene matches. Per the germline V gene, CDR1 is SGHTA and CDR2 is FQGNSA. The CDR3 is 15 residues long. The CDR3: CASSLGRQGQNTIYF. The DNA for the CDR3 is TGTGCCAGCAGCTTAGGAAGACAGGGGCAAAACACCATATATTTT.

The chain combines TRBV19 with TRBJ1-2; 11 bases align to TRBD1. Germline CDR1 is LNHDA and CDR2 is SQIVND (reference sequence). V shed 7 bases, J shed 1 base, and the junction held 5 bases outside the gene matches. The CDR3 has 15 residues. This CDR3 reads CASTMGQGDNYGYTF. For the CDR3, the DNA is TGTGCCAGTACCATGGGACAGGGGGATAACTATGGCTACACCTTC.

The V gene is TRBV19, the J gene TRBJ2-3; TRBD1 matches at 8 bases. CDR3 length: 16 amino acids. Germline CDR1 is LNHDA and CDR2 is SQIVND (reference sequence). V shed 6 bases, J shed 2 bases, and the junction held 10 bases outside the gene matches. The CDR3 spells CASSTGTGGNTDTQYF. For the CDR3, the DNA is TGTGCCAGTAGCACCGGAACAGGGGGAAACACAGATACGCAGTATTTT.

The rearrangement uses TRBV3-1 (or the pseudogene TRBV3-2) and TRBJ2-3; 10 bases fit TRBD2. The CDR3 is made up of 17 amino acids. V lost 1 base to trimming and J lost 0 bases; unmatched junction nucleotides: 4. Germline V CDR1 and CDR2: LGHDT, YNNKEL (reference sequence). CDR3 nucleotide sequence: TGTGCCAGCAGCCAAGGGACTAGCGGTACTAGCACAGATACGCAGTATTTT. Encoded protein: CASSQGTSGTSTDTQYF.

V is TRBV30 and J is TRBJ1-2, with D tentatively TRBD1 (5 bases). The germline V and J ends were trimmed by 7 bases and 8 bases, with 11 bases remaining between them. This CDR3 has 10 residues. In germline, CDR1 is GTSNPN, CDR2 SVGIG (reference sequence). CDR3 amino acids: CASRVGGYTF. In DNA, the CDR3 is TGTGCCTCCAGGGTAGGCGGCTACACCTTC.

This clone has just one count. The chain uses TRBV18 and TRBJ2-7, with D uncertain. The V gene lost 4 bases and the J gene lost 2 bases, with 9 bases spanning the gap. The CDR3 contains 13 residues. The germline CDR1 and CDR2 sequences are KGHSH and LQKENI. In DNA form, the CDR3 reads TGTGCCAGCTCACAAGATCTCCCCTACGAGCAGTACTTC. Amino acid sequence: CASSQDLPYEQYF.

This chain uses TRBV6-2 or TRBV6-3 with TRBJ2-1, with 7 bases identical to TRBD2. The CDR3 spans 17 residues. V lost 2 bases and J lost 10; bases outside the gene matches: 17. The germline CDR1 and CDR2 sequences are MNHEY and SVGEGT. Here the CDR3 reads CASSYPRVAGKAGEQFF. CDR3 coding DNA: TGTGCCAGCAGTTACCCCCGGGTAGCGGGCAAAGCAGGGGAGCAGTTCTTC.

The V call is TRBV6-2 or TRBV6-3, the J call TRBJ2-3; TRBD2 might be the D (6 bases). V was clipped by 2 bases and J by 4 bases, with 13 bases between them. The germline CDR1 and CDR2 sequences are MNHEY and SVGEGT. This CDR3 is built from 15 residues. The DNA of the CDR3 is TGTGCCAGCAGTTACGGTAGCCTAGCGTCAGATACGCAGTATTTT. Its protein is CASSYGSLASDTQYF.

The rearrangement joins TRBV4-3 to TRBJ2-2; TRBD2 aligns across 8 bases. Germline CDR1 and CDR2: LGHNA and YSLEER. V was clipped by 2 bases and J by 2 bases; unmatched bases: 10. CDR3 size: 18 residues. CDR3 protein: CASSQRLTGGTNTGELFF. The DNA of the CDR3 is TGCGCCAGCAGCCAAAGGCTCACGGGGGGGACAAACACCGGGGAGCTGTTTTTT.